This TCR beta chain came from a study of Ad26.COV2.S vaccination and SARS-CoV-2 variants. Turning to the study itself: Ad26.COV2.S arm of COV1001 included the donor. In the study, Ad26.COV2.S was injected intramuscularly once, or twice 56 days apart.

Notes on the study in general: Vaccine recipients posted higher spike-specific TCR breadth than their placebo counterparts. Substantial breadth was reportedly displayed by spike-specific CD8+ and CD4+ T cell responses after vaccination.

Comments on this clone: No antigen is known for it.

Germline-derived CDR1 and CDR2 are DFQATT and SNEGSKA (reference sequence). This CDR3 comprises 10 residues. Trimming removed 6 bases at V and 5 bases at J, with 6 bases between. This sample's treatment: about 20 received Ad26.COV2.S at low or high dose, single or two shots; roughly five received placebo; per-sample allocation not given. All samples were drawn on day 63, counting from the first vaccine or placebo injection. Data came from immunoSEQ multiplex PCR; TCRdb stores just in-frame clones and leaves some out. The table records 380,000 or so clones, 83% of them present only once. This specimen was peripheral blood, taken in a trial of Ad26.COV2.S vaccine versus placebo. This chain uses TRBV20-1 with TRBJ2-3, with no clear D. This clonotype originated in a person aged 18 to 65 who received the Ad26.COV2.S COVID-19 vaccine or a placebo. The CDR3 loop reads CSARRDTQYF. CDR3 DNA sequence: TGCAGTGCAAGGAGAGATACGCAGTATTTT.